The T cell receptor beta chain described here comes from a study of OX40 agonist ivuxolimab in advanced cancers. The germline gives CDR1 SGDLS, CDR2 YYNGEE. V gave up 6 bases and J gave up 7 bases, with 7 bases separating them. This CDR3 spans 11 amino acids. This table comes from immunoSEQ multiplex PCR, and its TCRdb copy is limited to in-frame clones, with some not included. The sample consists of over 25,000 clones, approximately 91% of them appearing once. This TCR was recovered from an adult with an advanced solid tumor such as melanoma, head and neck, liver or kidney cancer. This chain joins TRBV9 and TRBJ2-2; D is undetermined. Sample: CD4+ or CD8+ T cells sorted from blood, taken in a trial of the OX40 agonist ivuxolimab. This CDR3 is CASTGDGELFF. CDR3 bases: TGTGCCAGCACCGGTGACGGGGAGCTGTTTTTT.